The 30 T cell receptor beta chains listed next were all sequenced from one sample in a study of T cells in pancreatic ductal adenocarcinoma. Clones were sequenced by immunoSEQ multiplex PCR, and TCRdb holds only the in-frame ones, with some missing. The table has 100,000 or so clones, roughly 96% seen once. No neoadjuvant therapy was given to the selected pancreatic ductal adenocarcinoma patients before their surgery. The material sequenced was PBMCs. Receptors originate from a human donor with pancreatic ductal adenocarcinoma.

This clone was counted once. V and J are TRBV28 and TRBJ1-5; no firm D call. The CDR3 consists of 16 residues. CDR1 is MDHEN, CDR2 SYDVKM, per germline. V lost 1 base to trimming and J lost 0 bases, with 10 bases between them. The CDR3 coding sequence is TGTGCCAGCAGTTTATTTCAGGATTATAGCAATCAGCCCCAGCATTTT. Translated, it gives CASSLFQDYSNQPQHF. Together with reference TRBV28 and TRBJ1-5, the CDR3 gives the full variable domain: DVKVTQSSRYLVKRTGEKVFLECVQDMDHENMFWYRQDPGLGLRLIYFSYDVKMKEKGDIPEGYSVSREKKERFSLILESASTNQTSMYLCASSLFQDYSNQPQHFGDGTRLSIL.

The CDR3 DNA follows: TGCGCCAGCAGCTTGGCCCTAGCGGGAGGCAGCACCGGGGAGCTGTTTTTT. It yields the protein CASSLALAGGSTGELFF. The chain employs TRBV5-1 and TRBJ2-2; 11 bases fit TRBD2. This CDR3 spans 17 amino acids. Per the germline V gene, CDR1 is SGHRS and CDR2 is YFSETQ. V shed 0 bases and J 4 bases; nucleotides not matched to a gene: 5.

The rearrangement links TRBV28 to TRBJ1-2; D gene unclear. The V gene lost 8 bases and the J gene lost 0 bases, with 10 bases spanning the gap. This CDR3 has 13 amino acids. CDR1 and CDR2 (germline): MDHEN, SYDVKM. The CDR3 nucleotides are TGTGCCAGCGTCGACGGAGCTAACTATGGCTACACCTTC. Protein sequence: CASVDGANYGYTF.

This rearrangement joins TRBV28 to TRBJ2-7, with D possibly TRBD2 on 7 matching bases. The CDR3 length is 14 residues. Germline CDR1 is MDHEN and CDR2 is SYDVKM. The CDR3 spells CATTWGGESYEQYF. The CDR3 nucleotides read TGTGCTACAACATGGGGGGGCGAGTCCTACGAGCAGTACTTC.

The CDR3: CASSPRGAGNTIYF. The CDR3 DNA is TGTGCCAGCAGCCCCCGGGGAGCTGGAAACACCATATATTTT. The gene calls are TRBV2 and TRBJ1-3; D uncertain. The V and J ends lost 6 bases and 2 bases respectively, with 11 bases between them. CDR3 length equals 14 residues. The germline CDR1 and CDR2 sequences are SNHLY and FYNNEI. Combining the CDR3 with reference TRBV2 and TRBJ1-3 gives the whole variable domain EPEVTQTPSHQVTQMGQEVILRCVPISNHLYFYWYRQILGQKVEFLVSFYNNEISEKSEIFDDQFSVERPDGSNFTLKIRSTKLEDSAMYFCASSPRGAGNTIYFGEGSWLTVV.

The chain couples TRBV10-2 to TRBJ1-2, with D possibly TRBD1 on 5 matching bases. Germline V gene lookup returns CDR1 WSHSY and CDR2 SAAADI. CDR3 length: 15 residues. With 5 bases removed from V and 1 base from J, the gap between germline ends came to 14 bases. This CDR3 reads CASSWGSDVNYGYTF. In DNA form, the CDR3 reads TGCGCCAGCAGTTGGGGCAGTGACGTTAACTATGGCTACACCTTC.

As for this clone: Other DNA sequences in the sample encode the same CDR3. V is TRBV7-3 and J is TRBJ2-7; 10 bases map to TRBD2. V lost 2 bases, J lost 4 bases, and 5 bases stayed unmatched. This CDR3 has 15 residues. The germline gives CDR1 SGHTA, CDR2 FQGTGA. Here the CDR3 reads CASSLASGSSYEQYF. The DNA for the CDR3 is TGTGCCAGCAGCTTAGCTAGCGGGAGTTCGTACGAGCAGTACTTC. The full variable domain, rest sourced from reference TRBV7-3 and TRBJ2-7, is GAGVSQTPSNKVTEKGKYVELRCDPISGHTALYWYRQSLGQGPEFLIYFQGTGAADDSGLPNDRFFAVRPEGSVSTLKIQRTERGDSAVYLCASSLASGSSYEQYFGPGTRLTVT.

V is TRBV25-1 and J is TRBJ2-7, with a tentative D call TRBD2 (7 bases). The CDR3 sequence is 16 residues long. V lost 0 bases and J lost 2, with 14 bases in between. CDR1 is MGHDK, CDR2 SYGVNS, per germline. CDR3 coding DNA: TGTGCCAGCAGTGAATATGGGAGGGGGGAAACCTACGAGCAGTACTTC. It translates to CASSEYGRGETYEQYF.

The rearrangement links TRBV6-1 to TRBJ2-7; the match to TRBD1 covers 10 bases. This CDR3 has 15 residues. Germline V gene lookup returns CDR1 MNHNS and CDR2 SASEGT. The J segment lost 5 bases and the V segment lost 3 bases, leaving 7 bases of the junction unmatched. The CDR3, as DNA: TGTGCCAGCAGTGAGACCCGGGACAGGGGTAACGAGCAGTACTTC. Amino acid sequence: CASSETRDRGNEQYF.

V usage is TRBV27 and J usage is TRBJ2-7, with 7 bases identical to TRBD2. The germline gives CDR1 MNHEY, CDR2 SMNVEV (reference sequence). J lost 2 bases, V lost 2 bases, and 3 bases had no gene match. The CDR3 consists of 14 residues. As DNA, the CDR3 is TGTGCCAGCAGTTTAAGGGAGGGCCCCTACGAGCAGTACTTC. This encodes CASSLREGPYEQYF.

This rearrangement joins TRBV5-5 to TRBJ2-7, with TRBD1 as a possible D gene (6 bases). Germline CDR1 is SGHKS and CDR2 is YYEKEE (reference sequence). Trimming took 0 bases from V and 1 from J, leaving 8 bases between them. This CDR3 is built from 14 residues. This CDR3 reads CASSLDRASYEQYF. As DNA, the CDR3 is TGTGCCAGCAGCTTGGACAGGGCGTCCTACGAGCAGTACTTC.

The gene calls are TRBV11-3 and TRBJ2-7; possible D gene TRBD1, 6 bases. Trimming cost V 1 base and J 7 bases, with 14 bases left between them. The CDR3 covers 14 residues. Per germline, CDR1 SGHNT and CDR2 YENEEA. This chain's CDR3 is CASSLGQGSEEQYF. The DNA of the CDR3 is TGTGCCAGCAGCTTAGGTCAGGGGTCGGAAGAGCAGTACTTC.

The chain links TRBV5-1 to TRBJ1-1, with 7 bases aligning to TRBD1. The CDR3 spans 13 residues. Germline loops: CDR1 SGHRS, CDR2 YFSETQ. Trimming took 4 bases from V and 7 from J; bases not matched to a gene: 7. The CDR3 protein is CASSPGTAGEAFF. The CDR3 region has the DNA TGCGCCAGCAGCCCTGGGACAGCGGGTGAAGCTTTCTTT. Together with reference TRBV5-1 and TRBJ1-1, the CDR3 gives the full variable domain: KAGVTQTPRYLIKTRGQQVTLSCSPISGHRSVSWYQQTPGQGLQFLFEYFSETQRNKGNFPGRFSGRQFSNSRSEMNVSTLELGDSALYLCASSPGTAGEAFFGQGTRLTVV.

This clone appeared a few times. The chain employs TRBV4-1 and TRBJ1-1; D is unclear. Trimming pared 4 bases from V and 5 bases from J, leaving 5 bases between. There are 11 residues in the CDR3. Germline loops: CDR1 MGHRA, CDR2 YSYEKL. The CDR3 reads CASSRSTEAFF. CDR3 sequence (DNA): TGCGCCAGCAGCCGTTCAACTGAAGCTTTCTTT.

J is TRBJ2-5 and V is TRBV10-3; D perhaps matches TRBD1 (5 bases). Germline V lookup: CDR1 ENHRY, CDR2 SYGVKD. The CDR3 spans 15 residues. V shed 8 bases and J shed 4 bases, with 20 bases lying between them. CDR3 region: CAISHLGQGGETQYF. CDR3 coding DNA: TGTGCCATCTCCCACCTGGGGCAGGGTGGAGAGACCCAGTACTTC.

The J gene is TRBJ2-2, the V gene TRBV19, with D perhaps TRBD1 (6 bases). Deletions cut 10 bases from V and 5 bases from J, with 17 bases between. Germline loops: CDR1 LNHDA, CDR2 SQIVND (reference sequence). This CDR3 comprises 14 residues. CDR3 DNA: TGTGCCACCGAAAGGGGGACCGCGACCGGGGAGCTGTTTTTT. Protein sequence: CATERGTATGELFF. Supplemented by reference TRBV19 and TRBJ2-2, the full variable domain reads DGGITQSPKYLFRKEGQNVTLSCEQNLNHDAMYWYRQDPGQGLRLIYYSQIVNDFQKGDIAEGYSVSREKKESFPLTVTSAQKNPTAFYLCATERGTATGELFFGEGSRLTVL.

The gene calls are TRBV7-3 and TRBJ2-1; TRBD2 matches 7 bases. The CDR3 contains 12 residues. V was pared by 5 bases and J by 9 bases, with 4 bases of the junction left unmatched. CDR1 and CDR2 from the germline V gene are SGHTA and FQGTGA. The CDR3 nucleotides are TGTGCCAGCAGCCGCGGGAGCTCTGAGCAGTTCTTC. Amino acid sequence: CASSRGSSEQFF.

This chain uses TRBV7-3 with TRBJ1-3; D uncertain. The V end lost 5 bases, the J end lost 2 bases, and 13 bases lay between the germline ends. Looked up from germline, CDR1 is SGHTA and CDR2 is FQGTGA. The CDR3 extends over 15 amino acids. The CDR3 is CASSPSRGAGNTIYF. For the CDR3, the DNA is TGTGCCAGCAGCCCAAGTCGCGGGGCTGGAAACACCATATATTTT.

The V call is TRBV9, the J call TRBJ1-5; D possibly corresponds to TRBD1 (5 bases). In germline, CDR1 is SGDLS, CDR2 YYNGEE. The V end was cut by 0 bases, the J end by 7 bases, with 11 bases between. The CDR3 sequence is 14 residues long. The CDR3 protein is CASSVEWGWQPQHF. As DNA, the CDR3 is TGTGCCAGCAGCGTAGAGTGGGGCTGGCAGCCCCAGCATTTT.

This rearrangement joins TRBV4-2 to TRBJ2-3; 10 bases line up with TRBD2. The CDR3 contains 15 residues. V lost 4 bases, J lost 6 bases, and 7 bases stayed unmatched. Germline loops: CDR1 LGHNA, CDR2 YNFKEQ. For the CDR3, the DNA is TGTGCCAGCAGCCCGGAGCGGGGGGGTGGGGATACGCAGTATTTT. Residues: CASSPERGGGDTQYF.

This clone has only one observation. V gene TRBV7-2 combines with J gene TRBJ1-5; a possible D gene is TRBD1 (5 bases). Germline assignment: CDR1 SGHTA and CDR2 FQGNSA. Trimming cost V 8 bases and J 7 bases, with 18 bases left between them. This CDR3 has 14 amino acids. This chain's CDR3 is CASEQTTSGQPQHF. DNA for the CDR3: TGTGCCAGCGAACAGACGACTTCAGGGCAGCCCCAGCATTTT.

The rearrangement uses TRBV7-7 and TRBJ2-2, with D tentatively TRBD1 (5 bases). Per the germline V gene, CDR1 is SSHAT and CDR2 is FNYEAQ (reference sequence). The V gene lost 5 bases and the J gene lost 6 bases, with 13 bases spanning the gap. The CDR3 consists of 14 residues. The CDR3: CASSHNEGAGELFF. For the CDR3, the DNA is TGTGCCAGCAGCCATAATGAAGGGGCCGGGGAGCTGTTTTTT.

V usage is TRBV28 and J usage is TRBJ2-7, with a weak D call TRBD1 (6 bases). This CDR3 spans 15 amino acids. CDR1 MDHEN and CDR2 SYDVKM come from the germline V gene. The V end was cut by 4 bases, the J end by 5 bases, with 18 bases between. CDR3 bases: TGTGCCAGCAGTTCCACAGGGATTCAGGCCGACGAGCAGTACTTC. This gives the protein CASSSTGIQADEQYF.

The rearrangement joins TRBV9 to TRBJ2-5, with D unresolved. V shed 4 bases and J shed 5 bases, with 12 bases lying between them. CDR3 length: 13 amino acids. Germline V gives CDR1 SGDLS, CDR2 YYNGEE. The CDR3 DNA follows: TGTGCCAGCAGCCGCCAATACGGGGAGACCCAGTACTTC. Amino acid sequence: CASSRQYGETQYF.

This CDR3 reads CASSLAGGPHNEQFF. The CDR3 coding sequence is TGTGCCAGCAGCCTAGCGGGAGGGCCCCACAATGAGCAGTTCTTC. This chain links TRBV6-5 with TRBJ2-1, with TRBD2 matching 12 bases. Trimming cost V 6 bases and J 5 bases; bases outside gene matches: 5. The CDR3 has 15 residues. In germline, CDR1 is MNHEY, CDR2 SVGAGI.

A single count supports this clone. V usage is TRBV15 and J usage is TRBJ2-7; the D gene is possibly TRBD1 (6 bases). V gave up 0 bases and J gave up 7 bases, with 16 bases separating them. This CDR3 is 15 amino acids long. CDR1 is LNHNV, CDR2 YYDKDF, per germline (reference sequence). CDR3 amino acids: CATSRDQDRLREQYF. CDR3 sequence (DNA): TGTGCCACCAGCAGAGACCAGGACAGACTTCGGGAGCAGTACTTC.

This clone is a singleton in its sample. The chain joins TRBV5-5 to TRBJ2-5; D might be TRBD2 (6 bases). Looked up from germline, CDR1 is SGHKS and CDR2 is YYEKEE (reference sequence). CDR3 size: 14 residues. Trimming shortened V by 3 bases and J by 3 bases, and 12 bases separated the two germline ends. The CDR3 sequence is CASSSLRGKETQYF. For the CDR3, the DNA is TGTGCCAGCAGCTCGCTCCGGGGGAAAGAGACCCAGTACTTC.

Written as DNA, the CDR3 is TGTGCCAGCAGCTTAAGAGGCGCCTCAGATACGCAGTATTTT. Translating it yields CASSLRGASDTQYF. The rearrangement links TRBV7-2 to TRBJ2-3; D not resolved. The CDR3 runs to 14 residues. CDR1 is SGHTA and CDR2 is FQGNSA in the germline V gene. V was clipped by 2 bases and J by 4 bases, with 10 bases between them.

DNA for the CDR3: TGCGCCAGCAGCTTAGCGGGAGCCCGCACAGATACGCAGTATTTT. The encoded protein is CASSLAGARTDTQYF. V gene TRBV5-1 combines with J gene TRBJ2-3, with 8 bases matching TRBD2. The CDR3 covers 15 residues. Germline CDR1 is SGHRS and CDR2 is YFSETQ. Losses at the gene ends were 2 bases for V and 1 base for J; bases not matched to a gene: 3.

V and J are TRBV4-3 and TRBJ2-2; tentative D call: TRBD1 (6 bases). V gave up 3 bases and J gave up 4 bases, with 15 bases separating them. The CDR3 sequence is 16 residues long. Germline-derived CDR1 and CDR2 are LGHNA and YSLEER. CDR3 DNA: TGCGCCAGCAGCCACGTAGGCAGGGGTTTCACCGGGGAGCTGTTTTTT. Translated, it gives CASSHVGRGFTGELFF.